The 24 T cell receptor beta chains below were found in one sample sequenced in a study of naive and memory T cell subsets. A UMI-containing oligonucleotide was joined by 3' ligation to the TCR cDNA template. The SP2 primer and nested alpha and beta constant region primers amplified ligated cDNA in four rounds. Using its own MiXCR run on the 5' RACE reads, TCRdb lists one record per CDR3 protein. The table has about 62,000 distinct CDR3 sequences, approximately 8% seen once. The receptor set was obtained from a female donor in good health.

This clonotype was seen ten or more times. The chain carries TRBV6-1 and TRBJ1-3, with 8 bases that match TRBD1. Looked up from germline, CDR1 is MNHNS and CDR2 is SASEGT. Germline trimming cut 5 bases from V and 0 bases from J; bases unmatched to any gene: 6. The CDR3 runs to 16 residues. The CDR3: CASSWAGQDSGNTIYF. The CDR3 coding sequence is TGTGCCAGCAGTTGGGCGGGACAGGACTCTGGAAACACCATATATTTT.

This clonotype has a handful of counts. The chain joins TRBV7-2 to TRBJ2-1; D may be TRBD2 (6 bases). Trimming took off 6 bases at V and 2 bases at J, with 20 bases between the two ends. The CDR3 spans 17 residues. CDR1 is SGHTA, CDR2 FQGNSA, per germline. CDR3: CASRPSSRERTYNEQFF. The CDR3 DNA sequence: TGTGCCAGCAGACCCTCTTCCCGGGAGCGGACCTACAATGAGCAGTTCTTC.

CDR3 nucleotides: TGTGCCAGTAGTATCGGGGGGGTCCGTGGCGGCACTGAAGCTTTCTTT. As protein: CASSIGGVRGGTEAFF. The chain has TRBV19 and TRBJ1-1; D may be TRBD1 (5 bases). The CDR3 consists of 16 residues. Germline V gene lookup returns CDR1 LNHDA and CDR2 SQIVND (reference sequence). The V end was cut by 3 bases, the J end by 4 bases, with 18 bases between.

This clonotype was counted at least ten times. The genes are TRBV5-1 and TRBJ1-4; TRBD1 aligns across 9 bases. With V trimmed by 4 bases and J by 4 bases, 8 bases remained unmatched. Germline values: CDR1 SGHRS, CDR2 YFSETQ. CDR3 length: 16 amino acids. The CDR3 protein is CASSPRTGEGNEKLFF. The CDR3, as DNA: TGCGCCAGCAGCCCTAGGACAGGGGAAGGTAATGAAAAACTGTTTTTT.

This clonotype has ten or more counts. The V and J genes are TRBV6-6 and TRBJ1-1; 8 nucleotides align to TRBD1. The ends lost 7 bases at V and 8 bases at J; junction bases unmatched: 6. The CDR3 consists of 12 residues. Per germline, CDR1 MNHNY and CDR2 SVGAGI (reference sequence). This CDR3 is CASTQGAIEAFF. The CDR3 coding sequence is TGTGCCAGCACCCAGGGGGCGATAGAAGCTTTCTTT.

There are a few counts of this clonotype. The gene calls are TRBV28 and TRBJ1-3, with a weak D call TRBD1 (5 bases). CDR3 length: 14 amino acids. Trimming pared 1 base from V and 7 bases from J, leaving 11 bases between. The germline gives CDR1 MDHEN, CDR2 SYDVKM. The CDR3 DNA reads TGTGCCAGCAGTTTATTGACCTCAGGGAACACCATATATTTT. It encodes CASSLLTSGNTIYF.

In this sample, this clonotype turned up a few times. The chain recombines TRBV5-1 with TRBJ2-7, with 8 nucleotides matching TRBD1. The CDR3 is 18 residues long. The junction had 17 bases not matched to a gene; V was cut back by 4 bases and J by 2 bases. Germline CDR1 and CDR2: SGHRS and YFSETQ. CDR3 bases: TGCGCCAGCAGCGGATTTAACGGACAGGGAACATTACCCTACGAGCAGTACTTC. Protein sequence: CASSGFNGQGTLPYEQYF.

This sequence joins TRBV7-8 and TRBJ1-4; 7 positions agree with TRBD1. Germline V lookup: CDR1 SGHVS, CDR2 FQNEAQ. V lost 1 base to trimming and J lost 4 bases; unmatched junction nucleotides: 6. This CDR3 has 16 residues. The CDR3 bases are TGTGCCAGCAGCTTAGTGGCGGGACAGTATAATGAAAAACTGTTTTTT. It yields the protein CASSLVAGQYNEKLFF.

The rearrangement joins TRBV18 to TRBJ1-1; 7 bases agree with TRBD1. The CDR3 is 16 amino acids. V shed 3 bases, J shed 5 bases, and the junction held 12 bases outside the gene matches. Germline-derived CDR1 and CDR2 are KGHSH and LQKENI. The CDR3 reads CASSPRTVLRGTEAFF. The CDR3 bases are TGTGCCAGCTCACCCCGGACAGTTCTCAGGGGGACTGAAGCTTTCTTT.

This clonotype was recorded a few times. The rearrangement links TRBV30 to TRBJ1-1; D is perhaps TRBD1 (5 bases). V gave up 3 bases and J gave up 4 bases, with 12 bases separating them. Per germline, CDR1 GTSNPN and CDR2 SVGIG (reference sequence). The CDR3 is made up of 13 amino acids. The CDR3 DNA follows: TGTGCCTGGAGCGTAGCTGGGGCCACTGAAGCTTTCTTT. This sequence encodes CAWSVAGATEAFF.

This clonotype was seen repeatedly, ten times or more. The CDR3 bases are TGCAGTGCTAACAGCGGGAATGGCTACACCTTC. This gives the protein CSANSGNGYTF. The chain links TRBV20-1 to TRBJ1-2; D is unresolved. The germline V gene has CDR1 DFQATT and CDR2 SNEGSKA (reference sequence). This CDR3 is built from 11 residues. V lost 4 bases and J 6 bases, leaving 9 bases between the germline ends.

This clonotype was detected a few times. The rearrangement links TRBV6-5 to TRBJ2-1; D gene ambiguous. Between the trimmed V and J ends, which lost 1 base and 2 bases, there was a span of 15 bases. CDR1 MNHEY and CDR2 SVGAGI come from the germline V gene. This CDR3 contains 17 residues. The CDR3 protein is CASSYFSGPGAYNEQFF. The CDR3 DNA follows: TGTGCCAGCAGTTACTTCTCCGGGCCTGGGGCCTACAATGAGCAGTTCTTC.

This clonotype appeared a few times. This rearrangement joins TRBV6-5 to TRBJ2-7; TRBD2 aligns across 15 bases. The CDR3 consists of 18 residues. V shed 5 bases and J 2 bases; nucleotides not matched to a gene: 10. CDR1 and CDR2 from the germline V gene are MNHEY and SVGAGI. In nucleotides, the CDR3 is TGTGCCAGCAGTCAACCGGGACTAGCGGGAGGCATCACCTACGAGCAGTACTTC. This sequence encodes CASSQPGLAGGITYEQYF.

This clonotype was recorded many times. The chain carries TRBV28 and TRBJ1-5, with TRBD1 identical over 10 bases. Per germline, CDR1 MDHEN and CDR2 SYDVKM. Trimming took 6 bases from V and 2 from J; bases not matched to a gene: 10. CDR3 length equals 17 residues. The CDR3 region has the DNA TGTGCCAGCAGCGGTCCCGGGACAGGGGTCGGCAATCAGCCCCAGCATTTT. Protein product: CASSGPGTGVGNQPQHF. Combining the CDR3 with reference TRBV28 and TRBJ1-5 gives the whole variable domain DVKVTQSSRYLVKRTGEKVFLECVQDMDHENMFWYRQDPGLGLRLIYFSYDVKMKEKGDIPEGYSVSREKKERFSLILESASTNQTSMYLCASSGPGTGVGNQPQHFGDGTRLSIL.

The rearrangement links TRBV10-3 to TRBJ1-1; D is unclear. Germline CDR1 is ENHRY and CDR2 is SYGVKD. This CDR3 spans 15 amino acids. V gave up 3 bases and J gave up 0 bases, with 11 bases separating them. The CDR3 sequence: CAISDNAGLNTEAFF. The CDR3 nucleotides read TGTGCCATCAGTGATAATGCAGGCCTGAACACTGAAGCTTTCTTT.

A few counts support this clonotype. The V and J genes are TRBV27 and TRBJ1-1; D is unclear. In germline, CDR1 is MNHEY, CDR2 SMNVEV (reference sequence). CDR3 length: 14 amino acids. V shed 6 bases and J shed 7 bases, with 18 bases lying between them. CDR3 nucleotides: TGTGCCAGCAGCCCCACCCAGGTAGCCAATGAAGCTTTCTTT. Protein sequence: CASSPTQVANEAFF.

This clonotype was recorded many times. The chain is built from TRBV5-1 and TRBJ1-1; D uncertain. Germline V gene data show CDR1 as SGHRS and CDR2 as YFSETQ. Trimming stripped 0 bases from V and 0 bases from J, with 9 bases between. The CDR3 has 15 amino acids. CDR3 in amino acids: CASSLEQGMNTEAFF. CDR3 in DNA: TGCGCCAGCAGCTTGGAGCAAGGCATGAACACTGAAGCTTTCTTT.

This chain joins TRBV7-9 and TRBJ2-1, with D perhaps given as TRBD1 or TRBD2 (5 bases each). Trimming took off 8 bases at V and 5 bases at J, with 16 bases between the two ends. This CDR3 spans 14 amino acids. Germline-derived CDR1 and CDR2 are SEHNR and FQNEAQ (reference sequence). This chain's CDR3 is CASHGGVEHNEQFF. The CDR3 DNA is TGTGCCAGCCATGGGGGAGTAGAACACAATGAGCAGTTCTTC.

This clonotype was seen only a few times. The CDR3 sequence is CASSDPSLNTEAFF. CDR3 in DNA: TGCGCCAGCAGTGACCCTAGCTTGAACACTGAAGCTTTCTTT. J is TRBJ1-1 and V is TRBV10-2; no definite D call. The CDR3 covers 14 residues. The germline V gene has CDR1 WSHSY and CDR2 SAAADI. V lost 3 bases, J lost 0 bases, and 8 bases lay in between.

The rearrangement links TRBV11-3 to TRBJ2-7, with D possibly TRBD2 on 6 matching bases. Germline-derived CDR1 and CDR2 are SGHNT and YENEEA. The CDR3 runs 17 residues. V gave up 1 base and J gave up 7 bases, with 23 bases separating them. The chain's CDR3 is CASSLVSGGGTMGEQYF. The CDR3 DNA reads TGTGCCAGCAGCTTAGTATCTGGAGGAGGGACCATGGGGGAGCAGTACTTC.

This clonotype appeared a few times. The rearrangement joins TRBV12-5 to TRBJ2-1; 9 bases match TRBD1. V shed 5 bases, J shed 4 bases, and the junction held 9 bases outside the gene matches. Germline V gene lookup returns CDR1 LGHNT and CDR2 FRNRAP. The CDR3 loop spans 16 amino acids. CDR3 nucleotide sequence: TGTGCTAGTGGTACCGGGGACAGGGTAATTTACAATGAGCAGTTCTTC. As protein: CASGTGDRVIYNEQFF.

This clonotype was seen many times. V is TRBV6-5 and J is TRBJ2-7, with TRBD1 matching over 7 bases. V lost 4 bases, J lost 0 bases, and 3 bases stayed unmatched. CDR3 size: 14 residues. Germline CDR1 MNHEY, CDR2 SVGAGI. The CDR3 nucleotides read TGTGCCAGCAGTTCCCGGGACAGCTCCTACGAGCAGTACTTC. It specifies CASSSRDSSYEQYF.

The rearrangement uses TRBV7-2 and TRBJ2-5, with D unresolved. This CDR3 spans 16 amino acids. Trimming cost V 1 base and J 1 base, with 13 bases left between them. CDR1 SGHTA and CDR2 FQGNSA come from the germline V gene. CDR3 amino acids: CASSLESRQVQETQYF. The CDR3 nucleotides read TGTGCCAGCAGCTTAGAGTCGCGGCAGGTCCAAGAGACCCAGTACTTC.

This clonotype was observed many times. The V and J genes are TRBV12-3 or TRBV12-4 and TRBJ2-5; no reliable D call. The ends were cut back, 6 bases at V and 2 bases at J, with 10 bases in the middle. The CDR3 has 13 residues. The CDR3: CASSKQNQETQYF. In DNA, the CDR3 is TGTGCCAGCAGCAAACAGAATCAAGAGACCCAGTACTTC.